Shown below are 10 T cell receptor beta chains from a single sample sequenced in a study of blood T cell repertoires in COVID-19. Assay used: immunoSEQ multiplex PCR; TCRdb lists only in-frame clones, some missing. The table records approximately 94,000 clones, 70% to 80% of them present only once. The sequencing sample was made of peripheral blood. The origin of the receptors is a man between 65 and 85 years old with active or convalescent COVID-19.

The table lists this clone with a count of one. The rearrangement links TRBV28 to TRBJ2-3; TRBD2 might be the D (6 bases). Germline V gene data show CDR1 as MDHEN and CDR2 as SYDVKM. The CDR3 totals 16 residues. V was shortened by 4 bases and J by 7 bases, with 21 bases between the two germline ends. The CDR3 region has the DNA TGTGCCAGCAGTTCCTCCGGGACTGCGAAACCTTATACGCAGTATTTT. The encoded protein is CASSSSGTAKPYTQYF. The full variable domain, rest sourced from reference TRBV28 and TRBJ2-3, is DVKVTQSSRYLVKRTGEKVFLECVQDMDHENMFWYRQDPGLGLRLIYFSYDVKMKEKGDIPEGYSVSREKKERFSLILESASTNQTSMYLCASSSSGTAKPYTQYFGPGTRLTVL.

The rearrangement uses TRBV7-2 and TRBJ2-1; 13 bases fit TRBD2. The CDR3 covers 14 residues. Losses at the gene ends were 4 bases for V and 10 bases for J; bases not matched to a gene: 4. Germline V gene sequence: CDR1 SGHTA, CDR2 FQGNSA. DNA of the CDR3: TGTGCCAGCAGCTCGACTAGCGGGAGGCCCGAGCAGTTCTTC. It is translated as CASSSTSGRPEQFF.

This clone is a singleton in its sample. The chain is built from TRBV11-3 and TRBJ2-2, with 14 nucleotides matching TRBD2. The CDR3 extends over 17 amino acids. Germline CDR1 SGHNT, CDR2 YENEEA. The J segment lost 1 base and the V segment lost 5 bases, leaving 3 bases of the junction unmatched. The CDR3 loop is CASSTTSGGVNTGELFF. In DNA form, the CDR3 reads TGTGCCAGCAGCACGACTAGCGGGGGGGTGAACACCGGGGAGCTGTTTTTT.

This clone came up a few times. The chain recombines TRBV7-9 with TRBJ2-2; TRBD2 matches at 9 bases. The CDR3 has 16 residues. The J segment lost 4 bases and the V segment lost 1 base, leaving 4 bases of the junction unmatched. The germline gives CDR1 SEHNR, CDR2 FQNEAQ (reference sequence). Written as DNA, the CDR3 is TGTGCCAGCAGCTTAGAAGCTAGCGGGACCACCGGGGAGCTGTTTTTT. As protein: CASSLEASGTTGELFF.

This chain uses TRBV7-9 with TRBJ1-1, with D possibly TRBD1 on 6 matching bases. Trimming removed 4 bases at V and 5 bases at J, with 14 bases between. The germline gives CDR1 SEHNR, CDR2 FQNEAQ (reference sequence). The CDR3 sequence is 14 residues long. The CDR3 reads CASSSKGEGTEAFF. In DNA, the CDR3 is TGTGCCAGCAGCTCGAAGGGGGAAGGGACTGAAGCTTTCTTT.

V usage is TRBV4-2 and J usage is TRBJ2-5; maybe TRBD2 (5 bases). V was pared by 4 bases and J by 5 bases, with 11 bases between. This CDR3 has 13 residues. Germline assignment: CDR1 LGHNA and CDR2 YNFKEQ. In DNA form, the CDR3 reads TGTGCCAGCAGCCGAGTTGGGGAGGAGACCCAGTACTTC. Its protein is CASSRVGEETQYF.

The rearrangement uses TRBV30 and TRBJ2-2, with TRBD2 identical over 11 bases. The CDR3 consists of 14 residues. V was clipped by 5 bases and J by 7 bases; unmatched bases: 6. Germline V CDR1 and CDR2: GTSNPN, SVGIG (reference sequence). CDR3 DNA sequence: TGTGCCTGGGGTAGCGGGGGGGTCGGCGGGGAGCTGTTTTTT. It codes for CAWGSGGVGGELFF. Using reference TRBV30 and TRBJ2-2 for the parts outside the CDR3, the full variable domain is SQTIHQWPATLVQPVGSPLSLECTVEGTSNPNLYWYRQAAGRGLQLLFYSVGIGQISSEVPQNLSASRPQDRQFILSSKKLLLSDSGFYLCAWGSGGVGGELFFGEGSRLTVL.

The rearrangement joins TRBV15 to TRBJ1-1, with D perhaps TRBD1 (5 bases). CDR3 length equals 14 residues. Between the trimmed V and J ends, which lost 0 bases and 4 bases, there was a span of 9 bases. CDR1 is LNHNV and CDR2 is YYDKDF in the germline V gene (reference sequence). The CDR3 protein is CATSRDLRGTEAFF. The DNA of the CDR3 is TGTGCCACCAGCAGAGATCTTAGGGGCACTGAAGCTTTCTTT. The whole variable domain, remainder taken from reference TRBV15 and TRBJ1-1, is DAMVIQNPRYQVTQFGKPVTLSCSQTLNHNVMYWYQQKSSQAPKLLFHYYDKDFNNEADTPDNFQSRRPNTSFCFLDIRSPGLGDTAMYLCATSRDLRGTEAFFGQGTRLTVV.

The V and J genes are TRBV6-5 and TRBJ2-3; D might be TRBD1 (5 bases). Germline CDR1 is MNHEY and CDR2 is SVGAGI. This CDR3 spans 15 amino acids. Trimming removed 2 bases at V and 1 base at J, with 10 bases between. As DNA, the CDR3 is TGTGCCAGCAGTTACAGGGGTGTCGGCACAGATACGCAGTATTTT. Amino acids: CASSYRGVGTDTQYF.

The genes are TRBV4-1 and TRBJ2-3; 8 bases line up with TRBD2. Looked up from germline, CDR1 is MGHRA and CDR2 is YSYEKL. This CDR3 has 15 amino acids. Trimming at V came to 4 bases and at J to 4 bases, leaving 7 bases not matched to a gene. CDR3 protein: CASSPSGGGADTQYF. In nucleotides, the CDR3 is TGCGCCAGCAGCCCCTCCGGGGGGGGCGCAGATACGCAGTATTTT.